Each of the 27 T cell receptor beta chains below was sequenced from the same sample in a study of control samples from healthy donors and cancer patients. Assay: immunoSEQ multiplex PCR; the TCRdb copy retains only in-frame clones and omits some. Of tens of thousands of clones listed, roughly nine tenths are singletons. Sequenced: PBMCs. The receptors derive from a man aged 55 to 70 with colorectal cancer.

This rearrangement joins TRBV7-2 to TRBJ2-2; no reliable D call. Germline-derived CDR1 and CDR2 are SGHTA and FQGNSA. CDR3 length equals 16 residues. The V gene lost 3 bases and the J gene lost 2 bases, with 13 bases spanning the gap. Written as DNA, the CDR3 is TGTGCCAGCAGCTTTGCTGGTGGGGTTAACACCGGGGAGCTGTTTTTT. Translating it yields CASSFAGGVNTGELFF. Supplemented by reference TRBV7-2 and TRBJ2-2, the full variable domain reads GAGVSQSPSNKVTEKGKDVELRCDPISGHTALYWYRQSLGQGLEFLIYFQGNSAPDKSGLPSDRFSAERTGGSVSTLTIQRTQQEDSAVYLCASSFAGGVNTGELFFGEGSRLTVL.

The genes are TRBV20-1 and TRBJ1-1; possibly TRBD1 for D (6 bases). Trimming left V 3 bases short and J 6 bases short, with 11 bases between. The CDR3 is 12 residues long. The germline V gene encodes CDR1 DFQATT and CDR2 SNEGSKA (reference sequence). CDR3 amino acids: CSASPGVPEAFF. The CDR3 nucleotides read TGCAGTGCTAGTCCAGGGGTGCCTGAAGCTTTCTTT.

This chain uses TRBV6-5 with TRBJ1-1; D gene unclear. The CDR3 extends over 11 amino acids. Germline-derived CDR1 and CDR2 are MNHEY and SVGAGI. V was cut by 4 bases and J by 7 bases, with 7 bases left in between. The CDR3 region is CASSSYDEAFF. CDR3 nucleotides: TGTGCCAGCAGTTCCTATGATGAAGCTTTCTTT.

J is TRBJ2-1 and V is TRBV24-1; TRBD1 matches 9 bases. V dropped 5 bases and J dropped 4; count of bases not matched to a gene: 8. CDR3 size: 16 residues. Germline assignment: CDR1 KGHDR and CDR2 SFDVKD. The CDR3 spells CATSGLYRGLYNEQFF. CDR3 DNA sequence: TGTGCCACCAGTGGCCTATACAGGGGGCTGTACAATGAGCAGTTCTTC.

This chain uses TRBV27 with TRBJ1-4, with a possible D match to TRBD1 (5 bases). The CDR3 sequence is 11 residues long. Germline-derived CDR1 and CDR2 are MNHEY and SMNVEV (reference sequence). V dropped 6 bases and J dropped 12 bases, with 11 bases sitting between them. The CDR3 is CASRWGLQLFF. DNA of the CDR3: TGTGCCAGCAGATGGGGCCTCCAACTGTTTTTT.

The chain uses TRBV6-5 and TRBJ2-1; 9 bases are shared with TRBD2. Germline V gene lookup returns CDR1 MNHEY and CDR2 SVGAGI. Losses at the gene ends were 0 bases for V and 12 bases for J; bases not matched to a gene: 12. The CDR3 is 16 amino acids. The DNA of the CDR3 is TGTGCCAGCAGTTACTCCGGGACTAGCCCCTTTCTGGGGCAGTTCTTC. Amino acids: CASSYSGTSPFLGQFF.

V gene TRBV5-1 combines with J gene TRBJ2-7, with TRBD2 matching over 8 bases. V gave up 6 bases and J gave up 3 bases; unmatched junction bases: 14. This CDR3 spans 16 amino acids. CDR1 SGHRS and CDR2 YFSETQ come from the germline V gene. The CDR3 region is CASKTSPGLVDYEQYF. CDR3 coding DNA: TGCGCCAGCAAGACATCTCCGGGACTAGTTGACTACGAGCAGTACTTC.

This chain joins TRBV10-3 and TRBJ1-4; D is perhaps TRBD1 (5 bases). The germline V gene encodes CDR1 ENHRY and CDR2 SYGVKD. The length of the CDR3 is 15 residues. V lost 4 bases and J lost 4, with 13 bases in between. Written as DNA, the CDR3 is TGTGCCATCAGTGTCCCGACAGCCAGTAATGAAAAACTGTTTTTT. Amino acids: CAISVPTASNEKLFF.

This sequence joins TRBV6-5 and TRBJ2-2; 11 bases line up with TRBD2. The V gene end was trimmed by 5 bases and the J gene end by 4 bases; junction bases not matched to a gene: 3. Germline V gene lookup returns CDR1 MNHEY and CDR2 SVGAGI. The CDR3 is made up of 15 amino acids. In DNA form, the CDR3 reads TGTGCCAGCAGTCCCGGACTAGCGGGCACCGGGGAGCTGTTTTTT. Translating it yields CASSPGLAGTGELFF.

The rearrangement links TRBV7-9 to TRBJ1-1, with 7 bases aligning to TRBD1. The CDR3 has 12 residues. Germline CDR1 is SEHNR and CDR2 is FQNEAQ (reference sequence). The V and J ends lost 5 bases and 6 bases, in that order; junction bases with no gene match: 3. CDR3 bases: TGTGCCAGCAGCCCAGGGGGGTCTGAAGCTTTCTTT. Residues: CASSPGGSEAFF.

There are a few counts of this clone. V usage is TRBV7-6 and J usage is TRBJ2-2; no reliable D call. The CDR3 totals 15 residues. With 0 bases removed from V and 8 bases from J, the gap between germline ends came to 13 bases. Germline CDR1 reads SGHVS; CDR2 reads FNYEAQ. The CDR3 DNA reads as TGTGCCAGCAGCTTAGCGGGCACCGAAGGGGGGGAGCTGTTTTTT. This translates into CASSLAGTEGGELFF.

The CDR3 loop reads CSASRADTQYF. The CDR3 DNA reads TGCAGCGCCTCAAGGGCAGATACGCAGTATTTT. V is TRBV29-1 and J is TRBJ2-3; D remains ambiguous. V was trimmed by 7 bases and J by 4 bases, leaving 9 bases between them. This CDR3 comprises 11 residues. The V gene's germline CDR1 is SQVTM and CDR2 ANQGSEA.

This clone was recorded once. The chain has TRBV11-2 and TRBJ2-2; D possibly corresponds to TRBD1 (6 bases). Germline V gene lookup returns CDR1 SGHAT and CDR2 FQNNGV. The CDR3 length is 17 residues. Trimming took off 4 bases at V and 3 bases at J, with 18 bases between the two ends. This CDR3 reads CASSSPEWGPDTGELFF. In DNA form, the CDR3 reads TGTGCCAGCAGCTCCCCAGAGTGGGGGCCGGACACCGGGGAGCTGTTTTTT.

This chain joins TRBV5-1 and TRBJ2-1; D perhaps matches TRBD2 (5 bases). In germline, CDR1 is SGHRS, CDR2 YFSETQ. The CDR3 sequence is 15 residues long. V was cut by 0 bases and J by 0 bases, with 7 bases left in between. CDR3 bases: TGCGCCAGCAGCTTGGAGCGGCCCTCCTACAATGAGCAGTTCTTC. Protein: CASSLERPSYNEQFF. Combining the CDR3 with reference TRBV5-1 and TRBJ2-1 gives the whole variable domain KAGVTQTPRYLIKTRGQQVTLSCSPISGHRSVSWYQQTPGQGLQFLFEYFSETQRNKGNFPGRFSGRQFSNSRSEMNVSTLELGDSALYLCASSLERPSYNEQFFGPGTRLTVL.

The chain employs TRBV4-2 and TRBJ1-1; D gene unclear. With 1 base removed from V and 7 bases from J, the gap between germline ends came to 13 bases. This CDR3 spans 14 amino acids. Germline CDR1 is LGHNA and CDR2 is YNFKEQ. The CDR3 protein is CASSQVEGGYEAFF. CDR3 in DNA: TGTGCCAGCAGCCAAGTGGAGGGCGGGTATGAAGCTTTCTTT.

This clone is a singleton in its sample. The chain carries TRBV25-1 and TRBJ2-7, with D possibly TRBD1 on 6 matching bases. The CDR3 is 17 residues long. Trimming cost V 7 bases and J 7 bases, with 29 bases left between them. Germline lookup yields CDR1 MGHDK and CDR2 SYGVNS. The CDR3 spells CASNVKWGTRGPGEQYF. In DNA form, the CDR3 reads TGTGCCAGCAACGTGAAGTGGGGGACAAGAGGGCCTGGGGAGCAGTACTTC.

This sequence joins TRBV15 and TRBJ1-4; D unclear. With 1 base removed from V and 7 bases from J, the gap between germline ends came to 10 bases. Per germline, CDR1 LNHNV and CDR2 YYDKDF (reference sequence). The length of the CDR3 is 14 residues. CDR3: CATSRGHLGEKLFF. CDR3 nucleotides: TGTGCCACCAGCAGAGGGCACCTTGGTGAAAAACTGTTTTTT.

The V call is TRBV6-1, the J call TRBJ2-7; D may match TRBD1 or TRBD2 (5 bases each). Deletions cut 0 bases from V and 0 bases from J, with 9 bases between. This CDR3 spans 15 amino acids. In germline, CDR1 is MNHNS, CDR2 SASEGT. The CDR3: CASSEAWGSSYEQYF. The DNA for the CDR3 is TGTGCCAGCAGTGAAGCTTGGGGGAGCTCCTACGAGCAGTACTTC.

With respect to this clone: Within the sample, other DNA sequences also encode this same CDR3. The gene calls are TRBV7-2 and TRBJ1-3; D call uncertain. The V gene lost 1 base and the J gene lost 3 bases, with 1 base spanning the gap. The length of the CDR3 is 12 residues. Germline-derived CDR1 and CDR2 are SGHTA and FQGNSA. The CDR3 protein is CASSLGGNTIYF. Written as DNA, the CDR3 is TGTGCCAGCAGCTTAGGTGGAAACACCATATATTTT.

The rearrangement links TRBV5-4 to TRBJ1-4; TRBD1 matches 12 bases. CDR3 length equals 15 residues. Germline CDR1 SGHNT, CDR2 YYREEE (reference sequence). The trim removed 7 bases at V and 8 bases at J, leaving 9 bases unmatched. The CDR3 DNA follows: TGTGCCAGCTCCCTGGGGGGACAGGGGGCGGAAAAACTGTTTTTT. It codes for CASSLGGQGAEKLFF.

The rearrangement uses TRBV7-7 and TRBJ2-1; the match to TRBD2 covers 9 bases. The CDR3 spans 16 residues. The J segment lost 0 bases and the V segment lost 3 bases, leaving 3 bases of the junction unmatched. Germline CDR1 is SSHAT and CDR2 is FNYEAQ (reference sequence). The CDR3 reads CASSLGGGASYNEQFF. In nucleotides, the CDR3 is TGTGCCAGCAGCTTGGGCGGGGGGGCCTCCTACAATGAGCAGTTCTTC.

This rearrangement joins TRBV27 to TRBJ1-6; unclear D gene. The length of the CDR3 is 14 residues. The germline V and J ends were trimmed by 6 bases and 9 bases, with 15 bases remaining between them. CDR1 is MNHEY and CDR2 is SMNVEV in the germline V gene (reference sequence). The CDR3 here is CASSPLGGISPLHF. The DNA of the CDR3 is TGTGCCAGCAGCCCTTTAGGAGGGATTTCACCCCTCCACTTT.

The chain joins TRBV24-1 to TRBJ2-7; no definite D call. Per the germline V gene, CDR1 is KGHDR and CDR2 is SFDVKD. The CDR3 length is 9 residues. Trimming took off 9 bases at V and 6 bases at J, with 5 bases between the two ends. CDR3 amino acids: CATRVEQYF. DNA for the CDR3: TGTGCCACCCGGGTCGAGCAGTACTTC.

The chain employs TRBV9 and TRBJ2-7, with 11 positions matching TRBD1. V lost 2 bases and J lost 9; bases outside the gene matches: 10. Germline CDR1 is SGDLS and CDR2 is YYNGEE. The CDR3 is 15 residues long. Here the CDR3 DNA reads TGTGCCAGCAGCGTCGGACAGGGGGCGACTTATGGGCAGTACTTC. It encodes CASSVGQGATYGQYF.

The CDR3 here is CASSLVGAGQGNFQPQHF. The CDR3 DNA reads as TGTGCCAGCAGCTTAGTGGGGGCGGGACAGGGCAATTTTCAGCCCCAGCATTTT. V gene TRBV7-8 combines with J gene TRBJ1-5; TRBD1 matches at 9 bases. This CDR3 region has 18 residues. Trimming took 1 base from V and 6 from J; bases not matched to a gene: 13. Germline lookup yields CDR1 SGHVS and CDR2 FQNEAQ.

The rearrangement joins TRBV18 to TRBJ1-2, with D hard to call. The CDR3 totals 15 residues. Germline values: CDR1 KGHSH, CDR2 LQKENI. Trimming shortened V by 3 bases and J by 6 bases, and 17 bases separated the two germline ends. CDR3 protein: CASSPSRGPTDGYTF. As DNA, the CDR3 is TGTGCCAGCTCACCCTCACGGGGTCCCACGGATGGCTACACCTTC.

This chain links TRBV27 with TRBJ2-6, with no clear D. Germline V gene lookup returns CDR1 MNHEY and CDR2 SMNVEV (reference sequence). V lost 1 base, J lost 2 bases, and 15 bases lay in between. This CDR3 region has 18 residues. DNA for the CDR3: TGTGCCAGCAGTTTATTGGCGGTGGGTCGAGCTGGGGCCAACGTCCTGACTTTC. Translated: CASSLLAVGRAGANVLTF. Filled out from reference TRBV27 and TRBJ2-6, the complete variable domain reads EAQVTQNPRYLITVTGKKLTVTCSQNMNHEYMSWYRQDPGLGLRQIYYSMNVEVTDKGDVPEGYKVSRKEKRNFPLILESPSPNQTSLYFCASSLLAVGRAGANVLTFGAGSRLTVL.